Each of the 11 T cell receptor beta chains below was sequenced from the same sample in a study of T cell changes during pregnancy in multiple sclerosis. Only in-frame clones appear in the TCRdb table, and some are missing; sequencing was by immunoSEQ multiplex PCR. The data show tens of thousands of clones, with 80% to 95% seen just once and 2.8% held by the top ten. Sample: peripheral blood, taken in the third trimester of pregnancy. These TCRs come from a female donor in good health, enrolled as a control in a pregnancy study.

The chain joins TRBV18 to TRBJ2-3; 10 bases agree with TRBD2. The CDR3 totals 15 residues. Trimming removed 3 bases from V and 3 bases from J; junction bases left unmatched: 3. Germline V gives CDR1 KGHSH, CDR2 LQKENI. CDR3 loop: CASSPQLAGTDTQYF. In nucleotides, the CDR3 is TGTGCCAGCTCACCGCAACTAGCGGGGACAGATACGCAGTATTTT.

V is TRBV19 and J is TRBJ1-2; D is perhaps TRBD1 (6 bases). CDR1 LNHDA and CDR2 SQIVND come from the germline V gene (reference sequence). This CDR3 comprises 14 residues. V lost 3 bases, J lost 7 bases, and 15 bases lay in between. This chain's CDR3 is CASSIHREVAGYTF. CDR3 DNA sequence: TGTGCCAGTAGTATTCACAGGGAAGTGGCTGGCTACACCTTC.

This chain uses TRBV27 with TRBJ2-1; no definite D call. From germline, CDR1 is MNHEY and CDR2 SMNVEV (reference sequence). V lost 2 bases, J lost 4 bases, and 9 bases lay in between. The CDR3 covers 14 residues. The CDR3, as DNA: TGTGCCAGCAGTTTAACTCATTCGTACAATGAGCAGTTCTTC. Protein: CASSLTHSYNEQFF.

The chain uses TRBV30 and TRBJ2-1; D may be TRBD1 (6 bases). With 5 bases removed from V and 4 bases from J, the gap between germline ends came to 12 bases. This CDR3 comprises 13 residues. The V gene's germline CDR1 is GTSNPN and CDR2 SVGIG (reference sequence). The CDR3 DNA reads as TGTGCCTGGGATGAACAGGGATACAATGAGCAGTTCTTC. This sequence encodes CAWDEQGYNEQFF. Complete variable domain (other parts from reference TRBV30 and TRBJ2-1): SQTIHQWPATLVQPVGSPLSLECTVEGTSNPNLYWYRQAAGRGLQLLFYSVGIGQISSEVPQNLSASRPQDRQFILSSKKLLLSDSGFYLCAWDEQGYNEQFFGPGTRLTVL.

V and J are TRBV5-1 and TRBJ1-5; D may be TRBD1 (6 bases). The CDR3 sequence is 15 residues long. Trimming removed 2 bases at V and 1 base at J, with 10 bases between. Germline lookup yields CDR1 SGHRS and CDR2 YFSETQ. CDR3 in DNA: TGCGCCAGCAGCTTTACAGGGATGAGCAATCAGCCCCAGCATTTT. Encoded protein: CASSFTGMSNQPQHF.

V gene TRBV7-2 combines with J gene TRBJ2-3; TRBD2 matches 10 bases. The junction had 8 bases not matched to a gene; V was cut back by 1 base and J by 1 base. The CDR3 totals 18 residues. Germline values: CDR1 SGHTA, CDR2 FQGNSA. CDR3 sequence reads: CASSLVHQRGGGTDTQYF. DNA of the CDR3: TGTGCCAGCAGCTTAGTGCACCAGCGGGGGGGAGGCACAGATACGCAGTATTTT.

The genes are TRBV5-1 and TRBJ2-7; 8 positions agree with TRBD1. Germline CDR1 is SGHRS and CDR2 is YFSETQ. The length of the CDR3 is 14 residues. Germline trimming cut 3 bases from V and 6 bases from J; bases unmatched to any gene: 8. The CDR3 bases are TGCGCCAGCAGCTCTCGGACAGGGCTAGGCGAGCAGTACTTC. Encoded protein: CASSSRTGLGEQYF.

DNA of the CDR3: TGTGCCAGCAGTTTACACGCGGGGACCTACGAGCAGTACTTC. Its protein product is CASSLHAGTYEQYF. The chain has TRBV27 and TRBJ2-7, with a possible D match to TRBD2 (6 bases). Trimming stripped 2 bases from V and 2 bases from J, with 10 bases between. Germline loops: CDR1 MNHEY, CDR2 SMNVEV (reference sequence). The CDR3 extends over 14 amino acids.

This chain links TRBV9 with TRBJ1-6, with D hard to call. Germline-derived CDR1 and CDR2 are SGDLS and YYNGEE. The V end was cut by 4 bases, the J end by 5 bases, with 10 bases between. There are 14 residues in the CDR3. CDR3 sequence (DNA): TGTGCCAGCAGCTCCCGGGGTGATAATTCACCCCTCCACTTT. Residues: CASSSRGDNSPLHF. Drawing the rest from reference TRBV9 and TRBJ1-6, the complete variable domain is DSGVTQTPKHLITATGQRVTLRCSPRSGDLSVYWYQQSLDQGLQFLIQYYNGEERAKGNILERFSAQQFPDLHSELNLSSLELGDSALYFCASSSRGDNSPLHFGNGTRLTVT.

The chain has TRBV4-1 and TRBJ1-4, with no clear D. Looked up from germline, CDR1 is MGHRA and CDR2 is YSYEKL. Trimming stripped 9 bases from V and 1 base from J, with 12 bases between. The CDR3 is 14 residues long. DNA of the CDR3: TGCGCCAGTAGAAGCGGGGTAACTAATGAAAAACTGTTTTTT. This codes for CASRSGVTNEKLFF.

The chain carries TRBV5-1 and TRBJ2-1, with 9 positions matching TRBD1. With V trimmed by 4 bases and J by 5 bases, 4 bases remained unmatched. CDR1 and CDR2 (germline): SGHRS, YFSETQ. The CDR3 totals 14 residues. The CDR3 nucleotides are TGCGCCAGCAGCGGGGACAGGGAGAACAATGAGCAGTTCTTC. Its protein product is CASSGDRENNEQFF.